The 31 T cell receptor beta chains below come from one sample, sequenced in a study of shared clonotypes between healthy human individuals. Positively selected for CCR7, the CD45RO-negative cells used as naive CD8 cells excluded terminally differentiated effector memory CD45RA+ cells. Sequenced by immunoSEQ multiplex PCR; TCRdb stores in-frame clones only, minus some. The table includes around 2,000,000 clones, about 94% detected once. Sequencing used naive CD8+ T cells sorted from blood. The origin of the receptors is a man in his late teens or twenties in good health.

This clone was counted once. The CDR3 DNA sequence: TGTGCCACCAGCAGACCTACACAGGGGGCGAACACTGAAGCTTTCTTT. It is translated as CATSRPTQGANTEAFF. The chain links TRBV15 to TRBJ1-1; 9 bases align to TRBD1. The V and J ends lost 2 bases and 1 base, in that order; junction bases with no gene match: 5. The CDR3 has 16 residues. Germline CDR1 LNHNV, CDR2 YYDKDF (reference sequence).

The V call is TRBV10-3, the J call TRBJ1-1, with 8 bases fitting TRBD1. The CDR3 consists of 15 residues. The germline V gene has CDR1 ENHRY and CDR2 SYGVKD. V was pared by 3 bases and J by 5 bases, with 8 bases of the junction left unmatched. CDR3 DNA sequence: TGTGCCATCAGTGACAACAGGGGGAAAACAACTGAAGCTTTCTTT. It yields the protein CAISDNRGKTTEAFF.

This clone was picked up one time. The chain employs TRBV5-8 and TRBJ2-3, with TRBD2 matching over 11 bases. Trimming took 0 bases from V and 8 from J; bases not matched to a gene: 8. This CDR3 contains 16 residues. CDR1 is SGHTS, CDR2 YDEGEE, per germline. DNA for the CDR3: TGTGCCAGCAGCTTGGTTCTTGGGCTAGCGGGAGGTACGCAGTATTTT. As protein: CASSLVLGLAGGTQYF.

The V gene is TRBV7-2, the J gene TRBJ2-7; D uncertain. Trimming took 5 bases from V and 0 from J, leaving 11 bases between them. The CDR3 has 14 residues. Germline V gene data show CDR1 as SGHTA and CDR2 as FQGNSA. CDR3 DNA: TGTGCCAGCAGCCCGCTATCCTTCTCCTACGAGCAGTACTTC. It translates to CASSPLSFSYEQYF.

The gene calls are TRBV5-6 and TRBJ2-7; D is uncertain. Trimming removed 0 bases at V and 6 bases at J, with 10 bases between. Germline-derived CDR1 and CDR2 are SGHDT and YYEEEE. CDR3 length: 13 amino acids. CDR3 DNA sequence: TGTGCCAGCAGCTTGGAGGGTAGAATCGAGCAGTACTTC. It codes for CASSLEGRIEQYF.

The rearrangement uses TRBV6-1 and TRBJ2-1; perhaps TRBD1 as D (6 bases). The germline V gene encodes CDR1 MNHNS and CDR2 SASEGT. The CDR3 consists of 13 residues. In nucleotides, the CDR3 is TGTGCGCTCCAAGGACAGTGGTGGCATGAGCAGTTCTTC. Protein product: CALQGQWWHEQFF.

With regard to this clone: The sample contains more than one DNA sequence encoding this CDR3. The rearrangement uses TRBV5-8 and TRBJ1-5; D is ambiguous. This CDR3 spans 15 amino acids. CDR1 is SGHTS, CDR2 YDEGEE, per germline. Trimming pared 0 bases from V and 0 bases from J, leaving 7 bases between. CDR3 loop: CASSLGGYSNQPQHF. In DNA form, the CDR3 reads TGTGCCAGCAGCTTGGGGGGTTATAGCAATCAGCCCCAGCATTTT.

Of note for this clone: At the DNA level, this CDR3 is encoded by other sequences in the same sample as well. V is TRBV27 and J is TRBJ2-7; 8 nucleotides agree with TRBD2. The CDR3 is made up of 15 amino acids. Germline lookup yields CDR1 MNHEY and CDR2 SMNVEV (reference sequence). V trimming: 0 bases; J trimming: 2 bases; junction bases outside the gene matches: 3. The chain's CDR3 is CASSLSLAGTYEQYF. CDR3 DNA: TGTGCCAGCAGTTTATCTCTAGCGGGTACCTACGAGCAGTACTTC.

The genes are TRBV10-3 and TRBJ1-1; 7 nucleotides agree with TRBD1. This CDR3 has 16 residues. The ends lost 0 bases at V and 7 bases at J; junction bases unmatched: 11. Germline CDR1 reads ENHRY; CDR2 reads SYGVKD. The chain's CDR3 is CAISESPTGNMGEAFF. In DNA form, the CDR3 reads TGTGCCATCAGTGAGTCTCCGACAGGGAACATGGGTGAAGCTTTCTTT.

The chain combines TRBV6-1 with TRBJ1-2; D is unresolved. Trimming shortened V by 3 bases and J by 4 bases, and 12 bases separated the two germline ends. This CDR3 contains 14 residues. Germline assignment: CDR1 MNHNS and CDR2 SASEGT. The CDR3 is CASSDGGGFYGYTF. In DNA form, the CDR3 reads TGTGCCAGCAGTGATGGTGGAGGGTTCTATGGCTACACCTTC.

The chain recombines TRBV10-2 with TRBJ2-1; 9 bases line up with TRBD2. Germline assignment: CDR1 WSHSY and CDR2 SAAADI. The CDR3 runs to 14 residues. Trimming removed 4 bases from V and 8 bases from J; junction bases left unmatched: 6. This CDR3 is CASSVAGEVYEQFF. Written as DNA, the CDR3 is TGCGCCAGCAGTGTAGCGGGAGAAGTCTATGAGCAGTTCTTC.

The V gene is TRBV11-2, the J gene TRBJ2-5; D may be TRBD1 (5 bases). Trimming removed 7 bases at V and 4 bases at J, with 16 bases between. The CDR3 runs 14 residues. CDR1 SGHAT and CDR2 FQNNGV come from the germline V gene. CDR3 nucleotides: TGTGCCAGCAACCCAGTGTGGGGCGCAGAGACCCAGTACTTC. Translating it yields CASNPVWGAETQYF.

J is TRBJ2-5 and V is TRBV6-6; 8 bases are a match to TRBD2. Trimming cost V 0 bases and J 5 bases; bases outside gene matches: 5. The CDR3 totals 15 residues. Per germline, CDR1 MNHNY and CDR2 SVGAGI (reference sequence). CDR3: CASSYSAGEGETQYF. Here the CDR3 DNA reads TGTGCCAGCAGTTACTCAGCGGGAGAAGGGGAGACCCAGTACTTC.

The rearrangement joins TRBV27 to TRBJ1-1; the match to TRBD1 covers 8 bases. Germline assignment: CDR1 MNHEY and CDR2 SMNVEV (reference sequence). This CDR3 region has 16 residues. V was pared by 4 bases and J by 5 bases, with 12 bases of the junction left unmatched. CDR3 sequence (DNA): TGTGCCAGCAGTTCACAGGGGGTAACAGGTTTGACTGAAGCTTTCTTT. Amino acid sequence: CASSSQGVTGLTEAFF.

The J gene is TRBJ2-7, the V gene TRBV29-1; 9 positions agree with TRBD1. The CDR3 runs 13 residues. V trimming: 6 bases; J trimming: 4 bases; junction bases outside the gene matches: 7. Germline CDR1 reads SQVTM; CDR2 reads ANQGSEA. In DNA, the CDR3 is TGCAGCGTCGCGGGACAGGGAATATACGAGCAGTACTTC. Encoded protein: CSVAGQGIYEQYF.

V usage is TRBV27 and J usage is TRBJ2-5; 8 nucleotides align to TRBD1. V gave up 8 bases and J gave up 3 bases; unmatched junction bases: 8. The CDR3 spans 14 residues. Per germline, CDR1 MNHEY and CDR2 SMNVEV (reference sequence). The CDR3 DNA sequence: TGTGCCAGCTCAGCCGGACAGGGTGAAGAGACCCAGTACTTC. This translates into CASSAGQGEETQYF.

This rearrangement joins TRBV6-5 to TRBJ2-7; 10 bases fit TRBD1. V was clipped by 5 bases and J by 4 bases; unmatched bases: 5. CDR3 size: 14 residues. The germline V gene has CDR1 MNHEY and CDR2 SVGAGI. CDR3 in DNA: TGTGCCAGCAGTATCGGGACAGGGGAATACGAGCAGTACTTC. This encodes CASSIGTGEYEQYF.

V is TRBV18 and J is TRBJ1-5; the D gene is possibly TRBD1 (5 bases). The ends were cut back, 6 bases at V and 5 bases at J, with 20 bases in the middle. Per the germline V gene, CDR1 is KGHSH and CDR2 is LQKENI. The CDR3 spans 16 residues. The CDR3 loop is CASSLIGDFRDQPQHF. Written as DNA, the CDR3 is TGTGCCAGCTCGCTCATAGGGGACTTTCGCGATCAGCCCCAGCATTTT.

The genes are TRBV5-4 and TRBJ1-1, with 7 bases lining up with TRBD1. V shed 3 bases and J 0 bases; nucleotides not matched to a gene: 2. CDR3 length: 14 amino acids. Germline V gene sequence: CDR1 SGHNT, CDR2 YYREEE (reference sequence). The CDR3 coding sequence is TGTGCCAGCAGCTCGACAGGGATGAACACTGAAGCTTTCTTT. Residues: CASSSTGMNTEAFF.

This clone was observed a few times. The chain links TRBV5-4 to TRBJ1-6, with D unresolved. This CDR3 comprises 14 residues. Between the trimmed V and J ends, which lost 0 bases and 5 bases, there was a span of 6 bases. Per germline, CDR1 SGHNT and CDR2 YYREEE (reference sequence). The CDR3 sequence: CASSLEGNNSPLHF. The CDR3 nucleotides are TGTGCCAGCAGCTTGGAGGGCAATAATTCACCCCTCCACTTT.

This chain joins TRBV7-9 and TRBJ2-7; D gene unclear. V was pared by 1 base and J by 2 bases, with 12 bases between. The CDR3 is 15 amino acids. CDR1 and CDR2 from the germline V gene are SEHNR and FQNEAQ (reference sequence). The CDR3, as DNA: TGTGCCAGCAGCTTAGGGGCAACGGGCACCTACGAGCAGTACTTC. This translates into CASSLGATGTYEQYF.

As for this clone: Different DNA sequences within this sample yield the same CDR3. The chain combines TRBV9 with TRBJ2-1, with 7 bases lining up with TRBD2. The CDR3 has 15 residues. Germline assignment: CDR1 SGDLS and CDR2 YYNGEE. The V and J ends lost 0 bases and 3 bases, in that order; junction bases with no gene match: 3. CDR3 in DNA: TGTGCCAGCAGCGTAGGGGGAGGGATCTACAATGAGCAGTTCTTC. Translating it yields CASSVGGGIYNEQFF.

The V call is TRBV6-1, the J call TRBJ1-5, with a possible D match to TRBD1 (5 bases). V shed 0 bases and J shed 6 bases, with 15 bases lying between them. This CDR3 is built from 16 residues. CDR1 and CDR2 from the germline V gene are MNHNS and SASEGT. DNA of the CDR3: TGTGCCAGCAGTGAAGCCCACCTACGGGGCACTCAGCCCCAGCATTTT. Amino acid sequence: CASSEAHLRGTQPQHF.

This chain links TRBV10-3 with TRBJ2-5; TRBD1 or TRBD2 may be the D gene (5 bases each). CDR1 is ENHRY and CDR2 is SYGVKD in the germline V gene. V lost 3 bases, J lost 2 bases, and 22 bases lay in between. This CDR3 has 18 amino acids. This CDR3 is CAISDPGDGTNPQETQYF. The CDR3 nucleotides read TGTGCCATCAGTGATCCTGGGGACGGAACAAATCCTCAAGAGACCCAGTACTTC.

This chain connects TRBV27 to TRBJ2-3, with D possibly TRBD1 on 6 matching bases. Germline lookup yields CDR1 MNHEY and CDR2 SMNVEV (reference sequence). The CDR3 is 15 residues long. Trimming pared 6 bases from V and 0 bases from J, leaving 13 bases between. CDR3 DNA sequence: TGTGCCAGCAGCAACACAGGGATTAGCACAGATACGCAGTATTTT. Its protein product is CASSNTGISTDTQYF.

This rearrangement joins TRBV7-2 to TRBJ2-7; 9 bases map to TRBD1. Germline V gene lookup returns CDR1 SGHTA and CDR2 FQGNSA. J gave up 4 bases and V 4 bases, and 5 bases lay outside the gene matches. This CDR3 is 14 amino acids long. The CDR3 nucleotides read TGTGCCAGCAGCTCTTCGACAGGGGGTTACGAGCAGTACTTC. It specifies CASSSSTGGYEQYF.

This clone was seen once. V is TRBV7-9 and J is TRBJ2-7; D perhaps matches TRBD2 (5 bases). This CDR3 is 13 amino acids long. Germline CDR1 and CDR2: SEHNR and FQNEAQ (reference sequence). V gave up 4 bases and J gave up 2 bases, with 9 bases separating them. The CDR3 nucleotides read TGTGCCAGCAGCTCGCTGACTACCTACGAGCAGTACTTC. Protein sequence: CASSSLTTYEQYF.

The chain employs TRBV4-1 and TRBJ1-6; D gene unclear. V dropped 0 bases and J dropped 7 bases, with 10 bases sitting between them. CDR1 and CDR2 (germline): MGHRA, YSYEKL. The CDR3 spans 15 residues. CDR3 amino acids: CASSQDRALNSPLHF. CDR3 coding DNA: TGCGCCAGCAGCCAAGATCGGGCCCTCAATTCACCCCTCCACTTT.

V usage is TRBV11-2 and J usage is TRBJ1-2, with D possibly being TRBD1 (6 bases). Trimming took off 1 base at V and 1 base at J, with 10 bases between the two ends. Germline CDR1 is SGHAT and CDR2 is FQNNGV. This CDR3 is built from 15 residues. The CDR3 is CASSLGTGYNYGYTF. The CDR3 DNA sequence: TGTGCCAGCAGCTTAGGCACAGGGTATAACTATGGCTACACCTTC.

V gene TRBV4-2 combines with J gene TRBJ1-5; D not certain. The V and J ends lost 1 base and 6 bases respectively, with 16 bases between them. This CDR3 comprises 16 residues. Germline CDR1 LGHNA, CDR2 YNFKEQ. The CDR3 loop reads CASSQVWQDLSQPQHF. CDR3 in DNA: TGTGCCAGCAGCCAAGTTTGGCAGGATCTAAGTCAGCCCCAGCATTTT.

This chain's CDR3 is CASSDSGRVTDTQYF. The CDR3 DNA follows: TGTGCCAGCAGCGATAGCGGGAGGGTGACAGATACGCAGTATTTT. The V gene is TRBV9, the J gene TRBJ2-3, with 11 bases identical to TRBD2. Germline CDR1 reads SGDLS; CDR2 reads YYNGEE. The CDR3 has 15 amino acids. The V segment lost 3 bases and the J segment 3 bases; nucleotides outside the gene matches: 3.